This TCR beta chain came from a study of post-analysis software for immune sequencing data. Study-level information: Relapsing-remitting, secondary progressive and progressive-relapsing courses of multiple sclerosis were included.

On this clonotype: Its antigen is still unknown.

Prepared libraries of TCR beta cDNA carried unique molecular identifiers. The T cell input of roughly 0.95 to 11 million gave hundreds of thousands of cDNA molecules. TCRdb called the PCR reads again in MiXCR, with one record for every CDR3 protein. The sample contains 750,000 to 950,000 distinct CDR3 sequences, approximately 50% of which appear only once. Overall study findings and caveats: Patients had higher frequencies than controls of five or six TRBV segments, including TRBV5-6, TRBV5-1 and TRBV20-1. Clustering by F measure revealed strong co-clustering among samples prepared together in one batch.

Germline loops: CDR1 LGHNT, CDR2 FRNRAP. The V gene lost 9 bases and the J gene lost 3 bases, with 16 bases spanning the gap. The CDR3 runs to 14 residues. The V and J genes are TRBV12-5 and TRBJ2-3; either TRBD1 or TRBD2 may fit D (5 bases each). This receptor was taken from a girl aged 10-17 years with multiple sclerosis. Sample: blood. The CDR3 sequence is CASQGRRPTDTQYF. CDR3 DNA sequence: TGTGCTAGCCAGGGACGCAGGCCAACAGATACGCAGTATTTT.